This TCR beta chain was captured by sequencing in a study of blood T cell repertoires in COVID-19 (TCRdb year 2020). With regard to the full study: Samples from collaborators originated in the United States, Italy and Spain and spanned both the acute and convalescent phases of COVID-19. The material from the prospective study consisted of cDNA or gDNA derived from T cells, B-cell-depleted T cells, or PBMCs. The dataset comprised deeply sampled blood TCRbeta repertoires from subjects exposed to, actively infected with, or recovered from COVID-19. The repertoires were released in a freely available public database intended as a resource for research on the immune response to SARS-CoV-2. The samples were drawn from the first 160 participants of the ongoing ImmuneRACE study and from under 1,500 subjects provided by 6 global collaborators. Sample metadata almost always included a de-identified subject ID, COVID-19 status, age in years and sex. Where available, HLA class I and class II types were obtained from metadata supplied by the sample provider rather than from assay-based typing. Overall study outcomes, separate from this receptor: Clinical and demographic metadata were provided uncurated, with the amount varying by source and participant.

Points on this clone: Its antigen is not yet known. No qualities accompany the bases; no much larger clone lies one base away.

The collaborating institutions used their own protocols to collect whole blood in K2EDTA tubes. For TCRbeta analysis, collaborator samples were shipped as frozen whole blood, as isolated PBMCs, or as DNA extracted from either sample type. TCRbeta CDR3 regions were amplified from genomic DNA using the immunoSEQ Assay, a bias-controlled multiplex PCR. From the authors' description of their analysis: Nucleated cell counts per sample were estimated from amplification of reference gene primers within the assay. Sequence reads were collapsed and filtered to measure the absolute abundance of every unique TCRbeta CDR3 rearrangement. For each sample, productive Simpson clonality was calculated by taking the square root of Simpson's diversity index across productive rearrangements. Entries here come from immuneACCESS through TCRdb and include only in-frame sequences with V and J called. Some clones fail to appear in such tables; in the studies checked, an unresolved V gene covers under half of the shortfall, and the cause of the remainder is unknown. The D gene and trimming were derived from the DNA, and the V and J assignments and clone size from that table. The sample data list under 50,000 clones, and less than 85% of these were observed just once. The ten largest clonotypes hold more than 20% of the sample.

This sequence was found in a man between 65 and 85 years old with acute or convalescent COVID-19. The sequenced sample consisted of peripheral blood.

CDR3 loop: CASSQDWTSFGELFF. Read as DNA, the sequence is TGCGCCAGCAGCCAAGATTGGACTAGTTTCGGGGAGCTGTTTTTT. The chain uses TRBV4-3 and TRBJ2-2, with 7 central nucleotides matching TRBD2. Its CDR3 holds 15 amino acids, cysteine through phenylalanine. Only the CDR3 DNA stays, 45 bases, in frame from base 1. The germline V gene yields LGHNA for CDR1 and YSLEER for CDR2. V and J are trimmed by 0 bases and 7 bases, and the gene matches miss 5 bases of the junction.